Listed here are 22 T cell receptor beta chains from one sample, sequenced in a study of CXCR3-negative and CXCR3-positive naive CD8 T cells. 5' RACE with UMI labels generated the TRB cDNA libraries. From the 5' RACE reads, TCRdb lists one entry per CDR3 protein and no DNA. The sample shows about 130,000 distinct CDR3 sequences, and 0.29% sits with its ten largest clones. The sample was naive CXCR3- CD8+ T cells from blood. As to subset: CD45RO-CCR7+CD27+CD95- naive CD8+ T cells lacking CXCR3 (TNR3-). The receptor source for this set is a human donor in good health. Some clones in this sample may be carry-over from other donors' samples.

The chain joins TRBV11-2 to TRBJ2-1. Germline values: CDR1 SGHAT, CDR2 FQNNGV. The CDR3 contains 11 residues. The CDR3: CASSLLDEQFF.

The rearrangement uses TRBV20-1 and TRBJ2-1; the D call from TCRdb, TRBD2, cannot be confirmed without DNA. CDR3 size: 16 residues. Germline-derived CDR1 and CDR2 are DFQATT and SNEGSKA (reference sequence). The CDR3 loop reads CSARDPETTHYNEQFF.

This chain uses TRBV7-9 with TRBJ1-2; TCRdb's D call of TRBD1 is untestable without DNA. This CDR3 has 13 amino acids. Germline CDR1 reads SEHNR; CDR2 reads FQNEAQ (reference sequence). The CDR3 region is CASTPDPLYGYTF.

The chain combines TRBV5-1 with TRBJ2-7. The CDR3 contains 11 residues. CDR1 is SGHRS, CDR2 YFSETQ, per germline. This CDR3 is CASSETGEQYF.

The CDR3 loop reads CSVVLGQGLDEQYF. The chain joins TRBV29-1 to TRBJ2-7; TCRdb designates TRBD1, a call that cannot be tested without DNA. Per the germline V gene, CDR1 is SQVTM and CDR2 is ANQGSEA. There are 14 residues in the CDR3.

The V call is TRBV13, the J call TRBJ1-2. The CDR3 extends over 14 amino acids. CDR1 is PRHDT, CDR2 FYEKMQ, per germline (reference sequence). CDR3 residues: CASSLEGVRAGYTF.

The CDR3 protein is CASSHPGQDNEQFF. The chain couples TRBV7-8 to TRBJ2-1; TCRdb picks TRBD1, but there is no DNA to check that call. The CDR3 has 14 amino acids. Germline V lookup: CDR1 SGHVS, CDR2 FQNEAQ.

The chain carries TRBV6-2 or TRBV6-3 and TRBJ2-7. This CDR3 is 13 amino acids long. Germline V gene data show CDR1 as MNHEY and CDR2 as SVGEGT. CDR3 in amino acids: CASSSTIAYEQYF.

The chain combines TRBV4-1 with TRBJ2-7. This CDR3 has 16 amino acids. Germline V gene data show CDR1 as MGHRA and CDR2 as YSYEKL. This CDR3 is CASSQVGSSGSYEQYF.

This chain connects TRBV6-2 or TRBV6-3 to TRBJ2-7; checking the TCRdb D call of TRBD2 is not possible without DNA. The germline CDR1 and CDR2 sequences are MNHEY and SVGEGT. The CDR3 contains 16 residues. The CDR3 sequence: CATSPPSGRPLWEQYF.

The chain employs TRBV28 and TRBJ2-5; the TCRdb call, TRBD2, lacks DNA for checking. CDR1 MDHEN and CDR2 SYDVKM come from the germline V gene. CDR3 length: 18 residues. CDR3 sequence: CASRDLAGGSLVQETQYF.

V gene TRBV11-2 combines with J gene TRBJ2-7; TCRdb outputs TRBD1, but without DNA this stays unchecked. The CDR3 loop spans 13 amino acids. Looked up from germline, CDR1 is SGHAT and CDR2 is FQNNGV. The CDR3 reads CASSPGQAYEQYF.

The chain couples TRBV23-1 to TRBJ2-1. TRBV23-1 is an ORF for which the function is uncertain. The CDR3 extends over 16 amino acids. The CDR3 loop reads CASSQSKDLRTNEQFF.

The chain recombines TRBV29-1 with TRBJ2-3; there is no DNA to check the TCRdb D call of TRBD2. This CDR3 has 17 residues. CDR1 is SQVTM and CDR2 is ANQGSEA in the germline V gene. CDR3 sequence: CSVDRTVEGPLTDTQYF.

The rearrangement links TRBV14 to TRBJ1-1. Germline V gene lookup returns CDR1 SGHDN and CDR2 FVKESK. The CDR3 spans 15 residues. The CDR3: CASSQSNIMNTEAFF.

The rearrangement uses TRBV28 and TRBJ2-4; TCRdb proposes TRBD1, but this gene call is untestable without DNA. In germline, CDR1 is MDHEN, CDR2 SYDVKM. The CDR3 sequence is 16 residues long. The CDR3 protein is CASSLNWRDATTIQYF.

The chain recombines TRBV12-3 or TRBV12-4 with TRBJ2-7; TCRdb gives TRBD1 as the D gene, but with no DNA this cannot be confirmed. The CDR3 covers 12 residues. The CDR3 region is CASSQTGVEQYF.

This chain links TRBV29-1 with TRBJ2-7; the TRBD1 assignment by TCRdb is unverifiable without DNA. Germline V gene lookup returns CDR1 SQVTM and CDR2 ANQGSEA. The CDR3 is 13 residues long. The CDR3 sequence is CSTRDGSNYEQYF.

The CDR3 reads CASSLIVETQYF. The J gene is TRBJ2-5, the V gene TRBV11-2. The CDR3 extends over 12 amino acids. From germline, CDR1 is SGHAT and CDR2 FQNNGV.

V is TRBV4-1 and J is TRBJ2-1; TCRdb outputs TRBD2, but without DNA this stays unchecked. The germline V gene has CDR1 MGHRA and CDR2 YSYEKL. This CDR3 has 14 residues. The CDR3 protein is CASSPTSQGSEQFF.

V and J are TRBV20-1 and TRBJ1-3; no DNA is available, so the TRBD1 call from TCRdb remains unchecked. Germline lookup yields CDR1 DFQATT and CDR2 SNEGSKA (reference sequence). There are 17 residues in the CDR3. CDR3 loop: CSATMKGTLYSGNTIYF.

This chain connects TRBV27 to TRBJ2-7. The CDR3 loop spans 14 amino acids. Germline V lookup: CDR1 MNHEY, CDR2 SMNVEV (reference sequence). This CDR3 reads CASSLTGPHYEQYF.